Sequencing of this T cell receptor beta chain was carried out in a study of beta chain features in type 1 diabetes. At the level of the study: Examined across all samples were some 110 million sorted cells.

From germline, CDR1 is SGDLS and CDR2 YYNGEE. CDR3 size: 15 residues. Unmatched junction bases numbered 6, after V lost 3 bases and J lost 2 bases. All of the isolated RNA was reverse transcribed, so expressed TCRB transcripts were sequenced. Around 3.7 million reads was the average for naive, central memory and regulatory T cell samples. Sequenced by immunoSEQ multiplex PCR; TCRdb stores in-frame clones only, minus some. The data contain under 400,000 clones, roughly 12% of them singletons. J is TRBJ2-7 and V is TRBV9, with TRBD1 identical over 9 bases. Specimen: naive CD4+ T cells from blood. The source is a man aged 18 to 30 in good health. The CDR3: CASSARGTGTYEQYF. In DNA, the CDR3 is TGTGCCAGCAGCGCACGGGGGACAGGGACCTACGAGCAGTACTTC.